A single sample gave rise to the 14 T cell receptor beta chains below, sequenced in a study of glioma-infiltrating T cells. The iRepertoire nested amplicon-rescue multiplex PCR amplified TCR alpha and beta CDR3s from RNA. TCRdb reprocessed the multiplex PCR reads with MiXCR, giving one entry per CDR3 protein. The sample lists about 89,000 distinct CDR3 sequences, around a quarter seen once, with roughly 6.7% in the top ten. Sequencing was carried out using glioma tissue, nonneoplastic brain tissue, or PBMCs (not recorded which). These receptors originate from a human donor with low-grade glioma or glioblastoma, undergoing nonglioma brain surgery, or in good health (not recorded which).

In its sample, this clonotype was seen a few times. V is TRBV4-1 and J is TRBJ2-6; maybe TRBD2 (6 bases). CDR1 and CDR2 (germline): MGHRA, YSYEKL. The CDR3 consists of 17 residues. Trimming removed 1 base from V and 0 bases from J, with 10 bases in between. CDR3 in DNA: TGCGCCAGCAGCCAAGGGACTAAAAGCTCTGGGGCCAACGTCCTGACTTTC. Protein product: CASSQGTKSSGANVLTF.

The V call is TRBV11-2, the J call TRBJ2-7, with 14 bases that match TRBD2. With V trimmed by 6 bases and J by 4 bases, 20 bases remained unmatched. Germline assignment: CDR1 SGHAT and CDR2 FQNNGV. This CDR3 is 20 amino acids long. The CDR3 DNA reads as TGTGCCAGCAGTAAAAGGGGGGATGCGACTAGCGGGAGGGGAAGGTACGAGCAGTACTTC. Amino acid sequence: CASSKRGDATSGRGRYEQYF. Together with reference TRBV11-2 and TRBJ2-7, the CDR3 gives the full variable domain: EAGVAQSPRYKIIEKRQSVAFWCNPISGHATLYWYQQILGQGPKLLIQFQNNGVVDDSQLPKDRFSAERLKGVDSTLKIQPAKLEDSAVYLCASSKRGDATSGRGRYEQYFGPGTRLTVT.

This clonotype was counted a few times. The V call is TRBV18, the J call TRBJ2-7; D tentatively fits TRBD1 or TRBD2 (6 bases each). The length of the CDR3 is 15 residues. The germline V gene has CDR1 KGHSH and CDR2 LQKENI. V was trimmed by 1 base and J by 2 bases, leaving 12 bases between them. The chain's CDR3 is CASSPQGGRAYEQYF. For the CDR3, the DNA is TGTGCCAGCTCACCACAGGGGGGTAGGGCCTACGAGCAGTACTTC. The complete variable domain, with remaining parts taken from reference TRBV18 and TRBJ2-7, reads NAGVMQNPRHLVRRRGQEARLRCSPMKGHSHVYWYRQLPEEGLKFMVYLQKENIIDESGMPKERFSAEFPKEGPSILRIQQVVRGDSAAYFCASSPQGGRAYEQYFGPGTRLTVT.

This clonotype was recorded many times. The V and J genes are TRBV28 and TRBJ1-6, with unresolved D. Germline V gene lookup returns CDR1 MDHEN and CDR2 SYDVKM. V lost 4 bases to trimming and J lost 7 bases, with 5 bases between them. The CDR3 contains 12 residues. The DNA for the CDR3 is TGTGCCAGCAGTTCTAGAAATTCACCCCTCCACTTT. Translated: CASSSRNSPLHF.

This clonotype was recorded at least ten times. The rearrangement uses TRBV12-3 or TRBV12-4 and TRBJ2-1; 10 bases line up with TRBD2. This CDR3 contains 15 residues. V lost 3 bases, J lost 8 bases, and 7 bases stayed unmatched. The CDR3 nucleotides read TGTGCCAGCAGTTTCCGGACTAGCGGTATCGATGAGCAGTTCTTC. Translation gives CASSFRTSGIDEQFF.

Ten or more counts support this clonotype. This chain links TRBV6-6 with TRBJ1-6; perhaps TRBD1 as D (6 bases). Per germline, CDR1 MNHNY and CDR2 SVGAGI (reference sequence). The CDR3 is 15 residues long. Trimming took off 2 bases at V and 10 bases at J, with 15 bases between the two ends. CDR3: CASSYDRTARSPLHF. The CDR3 coding sequence is TGTGCCAGCAGTTACGACCGGACAGCCCGATCACCCCTCCACTTT.

Regarding this clonotype: A read error may explain this, as a much larger clone is one base away. Here the CDR3 DNA reads TGCAGTGCTAGAGAGTCCAGGCTCTACAATGAGCAGTTCTTC. Translated: CSARESRLYNEQFF. The V call is TRBV20-1, the J call TRBJ2-1, with D unresolved. V dropped 0 bases and J dropped 3 bases, with 9 bases sitting between them. Germline assignment: CDR1 DFQATT and CDR2 SNEGSKA (reference sequence). The CDR3 runs to 14 residues.

The chain links TRBV29-1 to TRBJ2-7; unclear D gene. The V gene lost 6 bases and the J gene lost 0 bases, with 6 bases spanning the gap. The germline gives CDR1 SQVTM, CDR2 ANQGSEA. The CDR3 length is 11 residues. The CDR3 DNA follows: TGCAGCGTCATCGCCTCCTACGAGCAGTACTTC. Translation: CSVIASYEQYF.

The CDR3 DNA reads TGTGCCAGCAGCGGATACGATAATTCACCCCTCCACTTT. The encoded protein is CASSGYDNSPLHF. The rearrangement uses TRBV5-6 and TRBJ1-6; D unresolved. The CDR3 is 13 amino acids. V shed 4 bases and J shed 5 bases, with 7 bases lying between them. Germline CDR1 SGHDT, CDR2 YYEEEE.

As for this clonotype: Since a much larger clone is just one base distant, this may be a read error. The V call is TRBV7-2, the J call TRBJ1-2, with TRBD1 identical over 8 bases. The V and J ends lost 1 base and 0 bases, in that order; junction bases with no gene match: 13. The CDR3 totals 19 residues. In germline, CDR1 is SGHTA, CDR2 FQGNSA. CDR3 DNA: TGTGCCAGCAGCTTAGAGGCGGGCCAGGGGGCGATATCTAACTATGGCTACACCTTC. Its translation is CASSLEAGQGAISNYGYTF.

This clonotype was found many times. The rearrangement links TRBV6-1 to TRBJ2-7, with 10 nucleotides matching TRBD2. The V gene end was trimmed by 5 bases and the J gene end by 4 bases; junction bases not matched to a gene: 14. From germline, CDR1 is MNHNS and CDR2 SASEGT. This CDR3 contains 17 residues. In DNA form, the CDR3 reads TGTGCCAGCAGTTACACCGGACTAGCGGACGGAGTATACGAGCAGTACTTC. It encodes CASSYTGLADGVYEQYF.

Note on this clonotype: A much larger clone lies one base from this, so it may be a read error. V is TRBV5-1 and J is TRBJ2-3; D might be TRBD1 (5 bases). The CDR3 spans 14 residues. Germline V gives CDR1 SGHRS, CDR2 YFSETQ. This chain's CDR3 is CARSSGPSTDTQYF. The CDR3 nucleotides are TGCGCCAGAAGCTCAGGGCCTAGCACAGATACGCAGTATTTT.

As to this clonotype: This may come from a read error, since a much larger clone is one base off. The chain recombines TRBV6-1 with TRBJ2-7; 9 bases fit TRBD1. V lost 5 bases to trimming and J lost 5 bases; unmatched junction nucleotides: 10. This CDR3 region has 15 residues. Germline lookup yields CDR1 MNHNS and CDR2 SASEGT. The CDR3 coding sequence is TGTGCCAGCAGTAGAAACCGGGACAGGGACGACGAGCAGTACTTC. It yields the protein CASSRNRDRDDEQYF.

On this clonotype: The junction shows a germline mismatch at one end, possibly a read error. CDR3 residues: CASSQVQLAGGVGSEKFF. CDR3 nucleotides: TGTGCCAGCAGCCAAGTCCAACTAGCGGGAGGGGTCGGGAGTGAGAAGTTCTTC. The chain carries TRBV3-1 and TRBJ2-1; 13 nucleotides match TRBD2. CDR1 and CDR2 from the germline V gene are LGHDT and YNNKEL (reference sequence). The CDR3 runs to 18 residues.